This is a list of T cell receptor beta chains from one sample in a study of T-cell reconstitution after alpha-beta-depleted transplantation in children. Each CDR3 protein is one row after TCRdb ran MiXCR on the PCR reads. The data hold roughly 500,000 distinct CDR3 sequences, with about 33% observed a single time. The material sequenced was PBMCs from the stem cell graft donor, taken from the stem cell graft. The source is a human donor who donated a stem cell graft to a child with aplastic anemia. Each CDR3 is given with its conserved first and last residue. The order of the fields is J gene, clone size, CDR3 length, V gene, D gene, CDR3 DNA, CDR3 protein. D genes are given only for firm matches. Clone size, where shown, is once, few, many, or a class for clones that have expanded.

J: TRBJ2-1
size: -
length: 15
V: TRBV27
D: -
DNA: TGTGCCAGCAGTCCCCCGACAGGCCTCTACAATGAGCAGTTCTTC
CDR3: CASSPPTGLYNEQFF

J: TRBJ2-4
size: few
length: 16
V: TRBV5-6
D: TRBD1
DNA: TGTGCCAGCAGTTCTGACCGGGACAGTTACAAAAACATTCAGTACTTC
CDR3: CASSSDRDSYKNIQYF

J: TRBJ1-1
size: -
length: 11
V: TRBV12-3/TRBV12-4
D: -
DNA: TGTGCCAGCAGCGGCAGTCCCCCAGCTTTCTTT
CDR3: CASSGSPPAFF

J: TRBJ2-1
size: few
length: 13
V: TRBV7-2
D: TRBD1
DNA: TGTGCCAGCACCCGACAGGGAATCAATGAGCAGTTCTTC
CDR3: CASTRQGINEQFF

J: TRBJ2-2
size: -
length: 15
V: TRBV6-5
D: TRBD1
DNA: TGTGCCAGCAGTTGGACAGGGGGGATCACCGGGGAGCTGTTTTTT
CDR3: CASSWTGGITGELFF

J: TRBJ2-1
size: -
length: 16
V: TRBV5-4
D: TRBD2
DNA: TGTGCCAGCAGCTGGGGACTAGCGGGAAGTCTGGGTGAGCAGTTCTTC
CDR3: CASSWGLAGSLGEQFF

J: TRBJ1-1
size: few
length: 13
V: TRBV20-1
D: -
DNA: TGCAGTGCCCAAACAGGGAAGAACACTGAAGCTTTCTTT
CDR3: CSAQTGKNTEAFF

J: TRBJ2-1
size: once
length: 16
V: TRBV25-1
D: -
DNA: TGTGCCAGCAGTGAAGGGGGGGCCGTCGGCTACAATGAGCAGTTCTTC
CDR3: CASSEGGAVGYNEQFF

J: TRBJ2-3
size: -
length: 19
V: TRBV12-3/TRBV12-4
D: -
DNA: TGTGCCAGCAGTCTGGGCGTGGGGGGACTCCTTTCTAGCACAGATACGCAGTATTTT
CDR3: CASSLGVGGLLSSTDTQYF

J: TRBJ2-2
size: -
length: 16
V: TRBV20-1
D: -
DNA: TGCAGTGCTAGAGTAAGGAGCGGGTTGAACACCGGGGAGCTGTTTTTT
CDR3: CSARVRSGLNTGELFF